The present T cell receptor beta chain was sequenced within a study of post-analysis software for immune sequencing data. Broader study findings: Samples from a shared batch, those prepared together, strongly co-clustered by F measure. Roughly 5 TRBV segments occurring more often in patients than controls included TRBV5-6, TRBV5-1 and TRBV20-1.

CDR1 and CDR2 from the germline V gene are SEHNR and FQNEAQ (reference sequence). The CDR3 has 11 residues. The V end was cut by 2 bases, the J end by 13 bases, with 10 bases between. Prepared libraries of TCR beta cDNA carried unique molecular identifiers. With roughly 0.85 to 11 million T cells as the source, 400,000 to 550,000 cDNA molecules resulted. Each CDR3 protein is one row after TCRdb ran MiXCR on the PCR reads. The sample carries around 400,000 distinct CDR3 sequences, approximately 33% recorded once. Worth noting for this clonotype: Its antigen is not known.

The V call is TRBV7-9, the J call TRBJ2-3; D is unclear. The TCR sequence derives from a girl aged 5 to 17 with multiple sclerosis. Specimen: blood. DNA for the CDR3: TGTGCCAGCAGCTTAATCGTCTCGGAGTATTTT. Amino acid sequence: CASSLIVSEYF. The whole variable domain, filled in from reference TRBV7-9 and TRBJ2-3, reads DTGVSQNPRHKITKRGQNVTFRCDPISEHNRLYWYRQTLGQGPEFLTYFQNEAQLEKSRLLSDRFSAERPKGSFSTLEIQRTEQGDSAMYLCASSLIVSEYFGPGTRLTVL.